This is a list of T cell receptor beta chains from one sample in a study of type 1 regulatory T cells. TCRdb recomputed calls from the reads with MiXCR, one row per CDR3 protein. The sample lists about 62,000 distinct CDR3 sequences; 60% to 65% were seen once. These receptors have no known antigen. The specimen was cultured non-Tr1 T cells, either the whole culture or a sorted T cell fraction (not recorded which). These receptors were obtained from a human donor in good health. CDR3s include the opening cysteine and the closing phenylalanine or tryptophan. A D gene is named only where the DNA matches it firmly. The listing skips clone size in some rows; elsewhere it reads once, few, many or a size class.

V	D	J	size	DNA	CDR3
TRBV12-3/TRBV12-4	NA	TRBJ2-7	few	TGTGCCAGCAGTCCCGGGACTTTCCACTACTACGAGCAGTACTTC	CASSPGTFHYYEQYF
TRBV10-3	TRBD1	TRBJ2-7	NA	TGTGCCATCAGGGGGACAGCCTACGAGCAGTACTTC	CAIRGTAYEQYF
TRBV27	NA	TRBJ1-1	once	TGTGCCAGCAGGGTGGAAAGAGGGCGGCCTGAAGCTTTCTTT	CASRVERGRPEAFF
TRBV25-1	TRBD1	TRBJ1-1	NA	TGTGCCAGCAGTGAACAGGGGGCCCGGGTCACTGAAGCTTTCTTT	CASSEQGARVTEAFF
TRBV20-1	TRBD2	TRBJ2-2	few	TGCAGTGCTAGCGGGAGGAGGTACACCGGGGAGCTGTTTTTT	CSASGRRYTGELFF
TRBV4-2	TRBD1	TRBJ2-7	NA	TGTGCCAGCAGCCAGGATTCGGGGACAGGGTTGTACGAGCAGTACTTC	CASSQDSGTGLYEQYF
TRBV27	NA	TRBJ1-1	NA	TGTGCCAGCAGTTTGGGACCCGCATCAAACACTGAAGCTTTCTTT	CASSLGPASNTEAFF
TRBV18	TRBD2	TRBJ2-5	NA	TGTGCCAGCTCCCCGGGACTAGACGAGACCCAGTACTTC	CASSPGLDETQYF
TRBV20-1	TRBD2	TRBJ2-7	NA	TGCAGTGCTGGACTAGCGGGAGGGCCTCAGTACGAGCAGTACTTC	CSAGLAGGPQYEQYF
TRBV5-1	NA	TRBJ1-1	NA	TGCGCCAGCAGCCTGTTACAGTATTCGTCTGAAGCTTTCTTT	CASSLLQYSSEAFF
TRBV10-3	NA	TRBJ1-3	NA	TGTGCCATCAAGGACAGCGGCTCTGGAAACACCATATATTTT	CAIKDSGSGNTIYF
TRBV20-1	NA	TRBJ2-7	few	TGCAGTGCCGCCGGACATGAGGGGACCTACGAGCAGTACTTC	CSAAGHEGTYEQYF
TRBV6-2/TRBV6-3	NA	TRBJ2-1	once	TGTGCCAGCAGTTACTCCGGCGAAACGGCCCTCACAAGTGAGCAGTTCTTC	CASSYSGETALTSEQFF
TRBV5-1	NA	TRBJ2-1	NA	TGCGCCAGCAGCTTGGGGCTAGCCAATGAGCAGTTCTTC	CASSLGLANEQFF
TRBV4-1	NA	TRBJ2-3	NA	TGCGCCAGCAGCCAAGAGTTACTACCCACAGATACGCAGTATTTT	CASSQELLPTDTQYF
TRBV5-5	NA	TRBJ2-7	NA	TGTGCCAGCAGCTCAAGACAGGCGAACGAGCAGTACTTC	CASSSRQANEQYF
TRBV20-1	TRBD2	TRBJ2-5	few	TGCAGTGCTGGGCAACTAGCGGGAGCCGGGGCAGAGACCCAGTACTTC	CSAGQLAGAGAETQYF
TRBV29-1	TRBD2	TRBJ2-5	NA	TGCAGCGCCTGGACTAGCCGCGAGACCCAGTACTTC	CSAWTSRETQYF
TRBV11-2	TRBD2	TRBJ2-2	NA	TGTGCCAGCAGCTTCCTAGCGGGAGGGCATGGGGAGCTGTTTTTT	CASSFLAGGHGELFF
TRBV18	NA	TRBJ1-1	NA	TGTGCCAGCTCACCGGACCGGGACCAAAGCTTGAACACTGAAGCTTTCTTT	CASSPDRDQSLNTEAFF
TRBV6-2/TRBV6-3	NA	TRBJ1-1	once	TGTGCCAGCAGTTTACACGGGAACACTGAAGCTTTCTTT	CASSLHGNTEAFF
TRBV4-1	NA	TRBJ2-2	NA	TGCGCCAGCAGCCAAAGTAACACCGGGGAGCTGTTTTTT	CASSQSNTGELFF
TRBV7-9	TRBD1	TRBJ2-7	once	TGTGCCAGCAGCTTCGACCTAACAGGGGGGTTCGGCGAGCAGTACTTC	CASSFDLTGGFGEQYF
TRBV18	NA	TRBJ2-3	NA	TGTGCCAGCTCACCATTAGGCACGAGCACAGATACGCAGTATTTT	CASSPLGTSTDTQYF
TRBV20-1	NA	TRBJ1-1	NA	TGCAGTGCTAGTAAGGCTTTCGGGGGCACTGAAGCTTTCTTT	CSASKAFGGTEAFF
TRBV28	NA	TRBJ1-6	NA	TGTGCCAGCAGTTTGGTCGCCCAGGGCCTCTATAATTCACCCCTCCACTTT	CASSLVAQGLYNSPLHF
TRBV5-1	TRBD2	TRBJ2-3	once	TGCGCCAGCAGCTTTAGCGGGAACACAGATACGCAGTATTTT	CASSFSGNTDTQYF
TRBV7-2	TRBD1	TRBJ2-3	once	TGTGCCAGCATCCAAGACAGGGGGCATGCAGATACGCAGTATTTT	CASIQDRGHADTQYF
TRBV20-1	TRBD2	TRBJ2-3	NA	TGCAGTGCTAGTTCTCTAGCGGGAGATTGGGATACGCAGTATTTT	CSASSLAGDWDTQYF
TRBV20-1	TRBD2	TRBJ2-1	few	TGCAGTGCTAGAGATGGGGCGGGAGTGGGCATCGCTCAGTTCTTC	CSARDGAGVGIAQFF
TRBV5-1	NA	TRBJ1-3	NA	TGCGCCAGCAGCTTGAGGGAGAGCTCTGGAAACACCATATATTTT	CASSLRESSGNTIYF
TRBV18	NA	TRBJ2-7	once	TGTGCCAGCTCACCACCAGACTTGTACGAGCAGTACTTC	CASSPPDLYEQYF
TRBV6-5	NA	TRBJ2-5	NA	TGTGCCAGCACCCCCGAGGGGCGGCAAGAGACCCAGTACTTC	CASTPEGRQETQYF
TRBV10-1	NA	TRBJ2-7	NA	TGCGCCAGCAGTGAGCAAATCGGCAGGGTCGAGCAGTACTTC	CASSEQIGRVEQYF
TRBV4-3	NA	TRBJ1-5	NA	TGCGCCAGCAGCCAAGATATAGGGGGGGAACAGCCCCAGCATTTT	CASSQDIGGEQPQHF
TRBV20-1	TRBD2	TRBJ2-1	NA	TGCAGTGCTAGAGATCGGCTAGCGGGAGTCAGGTCCTACAATGAGCAGTTCTTC	CSARDRLAGVRSYNEQFF
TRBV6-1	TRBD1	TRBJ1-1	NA	TGTGCCAGCATTGGACAGGGTGGGACTGAAGCTTTCTTT	CASIGQGGTEAFF
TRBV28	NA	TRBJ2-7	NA	TGTGCCAGTCAAAGGGGGGTCGAGCAGTACTTC	CASQRGVEQYF
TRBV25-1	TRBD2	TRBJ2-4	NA	TGTGCCAGCAGTGATTACAAGCGGGGGCTAGCCAAAAACATTCAGTACTTC	CASSDYKRGLAKNIQYF
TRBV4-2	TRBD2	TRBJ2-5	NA	TGTGCCAGCAGCCAAGACCCAGCGGGCGGGAGCCAAGAGACCCAGTACTTC	CASSQDPAGGSQETQYF
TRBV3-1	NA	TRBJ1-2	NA	TGTGCCAGCAGCCAAGGGACAGACTATGGCTACACCTTC	CASSQGTDYGYTF
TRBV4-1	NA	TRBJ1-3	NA	TGCGCCAGCAGCCACTTGTTGGGCTCTGGAAACACCATATATTTT	CASSHLLGSGNTIYF
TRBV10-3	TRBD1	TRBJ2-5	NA	TGTGCCATCAGTGCCTCTCTGGGACAGGGCCAAGAGACCCAGTACTTC	CAISASLGQGQETQYF
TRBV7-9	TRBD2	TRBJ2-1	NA	TGTGCCAGCAGCTCCCAAGGGCGGGAGTTGAATGAGCAGTTCTTC	CASSSQGRELNEQFF
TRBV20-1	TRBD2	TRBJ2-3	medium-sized	TGCAGTGCTACGGGACTAGCGGGAGAGACCACAGATACGCAGTATTTT	CSATGLAGETTDTQYF
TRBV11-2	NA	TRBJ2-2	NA	TGTGCCAGCAGCTTAGCGCGGGCCACCGGGGAGCTGTTTTTT	CASSLARATGELFF
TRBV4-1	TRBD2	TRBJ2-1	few	TGCGCCAGCAGCCACGGGGGGACTAGCGGACATATCGAGCAGTTCTTC	CASSHGGTSGHIEQFF
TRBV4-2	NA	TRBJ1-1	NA	TGTGCCAGCAGCCAAGTTAGGGGGAGCGCTGAAGCTTTCTTT	CASSQVRGSAEAFF
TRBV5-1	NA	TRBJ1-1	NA	TGCGCCAGCAGCTTGGCATTAGGGGACACTGAAGCTTTCTTT	CASSLALGDTEAFF
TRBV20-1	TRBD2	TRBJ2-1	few	TGCAGTGCGAGCGGGGAGGGCCTTTACAATGAGCAGTTCTTC	CSASGEGLYNEQFF
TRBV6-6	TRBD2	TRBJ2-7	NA	TGTGCCAGCAGGCAGACTAGCGGGAGCTACGAGCAGTACTTC	CASRQTSGSYEQYF
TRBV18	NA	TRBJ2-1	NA	TGTGCCAGCTCACCAGAAAGTAGCGGTGAGCAGTTCTTC	CASSPESSGEQFF